This TCR beta chain emerged from a study of blood T cells in healthy people across ages. Unmatched junction bases numbered 6, after V lost 0 bases and J lost 4 bases. The germline gives CDR1 SGHRS, CDR2 YFSETQ. The length of the CDR3 is 15 residues. With a J-beta primer mix and a sample-barcoded 5' primer, a second PCR ran about 7 to 12 cycles. Using its own MiXCR run on the 5' RACE reads, TCRdb lists one record per CDR3 protein. The table lists 700,000 to 850,000 distinct CDR3 sequences, roughly 34% of them singletons, with approximately 12% in the top ten. This clonotype has more than one count but fewer than ten.

This sequence originates from a man aged 18 to 35 in good health. The gene calls are TRBV5-1 and TRBJ1-2; 7 positions match TRBD1. Sequencing was done on a sample of blood. The CDR3 region has the DNA TGCGCCAGCAGCTTGGCCTCGACAGGGCCCTATGGCTACACCTTC. This gives the protein CASSLASTGPYGYTF.